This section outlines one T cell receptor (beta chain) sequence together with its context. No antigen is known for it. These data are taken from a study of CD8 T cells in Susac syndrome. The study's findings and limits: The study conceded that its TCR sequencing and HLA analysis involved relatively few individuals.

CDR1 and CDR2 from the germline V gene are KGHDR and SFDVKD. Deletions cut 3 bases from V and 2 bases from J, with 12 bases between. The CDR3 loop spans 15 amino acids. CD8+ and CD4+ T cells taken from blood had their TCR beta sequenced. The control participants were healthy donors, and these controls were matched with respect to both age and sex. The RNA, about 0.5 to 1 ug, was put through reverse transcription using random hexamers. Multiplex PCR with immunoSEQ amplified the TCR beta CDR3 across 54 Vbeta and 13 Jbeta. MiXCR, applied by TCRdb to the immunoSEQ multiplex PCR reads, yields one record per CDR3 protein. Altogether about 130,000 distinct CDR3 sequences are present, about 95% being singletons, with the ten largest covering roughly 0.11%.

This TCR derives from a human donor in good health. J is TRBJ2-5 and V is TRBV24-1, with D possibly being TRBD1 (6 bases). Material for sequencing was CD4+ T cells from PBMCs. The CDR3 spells CATSDADSSQETQYF. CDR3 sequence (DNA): TGTGCCACCAGTGATGCGGACAGCTCTCAAGAGACCCAGTACTTC.